These T cell receptor beta chains were read from a single sample in a study of vaccination and CD4 T cells after COVID-19. Each CDR3 protein gets one entry after TCRdb re-called the PCR reads with MiXCR. Here the sample spans some 25,000 distinct CDR3 sequences, under 65% being singletons. The sequenced sample was CD4+ T cells from blood, obtained before SARS-CoV-2 vaccination. These TCRs come from a human donor who had recovered from COVID-19. Both conserved end residues are part of each CDR3. The D gene is left open where the match is weak. Clone size is shown for a subset of rows, as once, few, many or a class of expanded clone.

clone_size	v_call	j_call	d_call	cdr3_nt	cdr3_aa
NA	TRBV29-1	TRBJ1-2	TRBD1	TGCAGCGTCAGAACAGGGGCCTATGGCTACACCTTC	CSVRTGAYGYTF
NA	TRBV24-1	TRBJ2-3	TRBD2	TGTGCCACCAGTGATTCGGGACTAGCGGGGTTCACAGATACGCAGTATTTT	CATSDSGLAGFTDTQYF
NA	TRBV2	TRBJ1-2	NA	TGTGCCAGCAGTGAAGCTACGGACGGACGAAACTATGGCTACACCTTC	CASSEATDGRNYGYTF
NA	TRBV19	TRBJ1-1	NA	TGTGCCAGTAGGATCCGGGGGGGGGTGGTACAAGGGAACACTGAAGCTTTCTTT	CASRIRGGVVQGNTEAFF
NA	TRBV18	TRBJ1-4	NA	TGTGCCAGCTCACGTAACCGGGCCGAAAAACTGTTTTTT	CASSRNRAEKLFF
NA	TRBV10-3	TRBJ1-1	NA	TGTGCCACCAGAGATATTCTTGTTGCGGCTGAAGCTTTCTTT	CATRDILVAAEAFF
NA	TRBV14	TRBJ2-3	NA	TGTGCCAGCAGCTGCGAAGCAGATACGCAGTATTTT	CASSCEADTQYF
NA	TRBV20-1	TRBJ1-2	NA	TGCAGTGCTGGAATCAGGTTTTTGCAGGGCTACACCTTC	CSAGIRFLQGYTF
once	TRBV7-3	TRBJ1-1	NA	TGTGCCAGCAGCCCACAGGGACCAGGAAACACTGAAGCTTTCTTT	CASSPQGPGNTEAFF
NA	TRBV10-3	TRBJ1-2	TRBD1	TGTGCCATCAGTGATCCGGGACAGCAAGTATTTGGCTACACCTTC	CAISDPGQQVFGYTF
NA	TRBV25-1	TRBJ1-5	NA	TGTGCCAGCGAAAGTGGAGCATGGGAGAATCAGCCCCAGCATTTT	CASESGAWENQPQHF
NA	TRBV30	TRBJ2-5	NA	TGTGCCTGGACCGTCTCAAGGGAGACCCAGTACTTC	CAWTVSRETQYF
NA	TRBV5-8	TRBJ2-2	NA	TGTGCCAGCAGCGGGGGACTTTACACCGGGGAGCTGTTTTTT	CASSGGLYTGELFF
NA	TRBV10-2	TRBJ2-7	TRBD1	TGCGCCAGCAGGGGACAGGCATTGGGCTACGAGCAGTACTTC	CASRGQALGYEQYF
NA	TRBV5-4	TRBJ1-1	TRBD1	TGTGCCAGCAGGGTTGGGCAGGGGGCTCGTAACACTGAAGCTTTCTTT	CASRVGQGARNTEAFF
NA	TRBV19	TRBJ2-1	NA	TGTGCCAGTAAGTCTTGGGGTGAGCAGTTCTTC	CASKSWGEQFF
NA	TRBV7-2	TRBJ2-1	TRBD2	TGTGCCAGCAGCCCGCAATTGGGGGGGGAGCAGTTCTTC	CASSPQLGGEQFF
few	TRBV6-1	TRBJ1-5	NA	TGTGCCAGCAGAGGGACTGGCAATCAGCCCCAGCATTTT	CASRGTGNQPQHF
NA	TRBV2	TRBJ2-5	TRBD2	TGTGCCAGCAGGGATAGCGGGGGGTGGACCCAGTACTTC	CASRDSGGWTQYF
NA	TRBV7-9	TRBJ2-5	NA	TGTGCCAGCAGCTTTGCTGGGGAAGAGACCCAGTACTTC	CASSFAGEETQYF
NA	TRBV28	TRBJ2-3	NA	TGTGCCAGCAGTTTCAGTACGGGAAGCACAGATACGCAGTATTTT	CASSFSTGSTDTQYF
NA	TRBV7-9	TRBJ1-5	NA	TGTGCCAGCAGCTTAGTAGAGCATCAGCCCCAGCATTTT	CASSLVEHQPQHF
NA	TRBV20-1	TRBJ2-7	NA	TGCAGTGCTAGAGGGCGAAACGGAGCGGAGCAGTACTTC	CSARGRNGAEQYF
NA	TRBV2	TRBJ1-6	TRBD1	TGTGCCAGCAGCCCTTTGACAGGGAGGTATTCACCCCTCCACTTT	CASSPLTGRYSPLHF
NA	TRBV7-2	TRBJ2-5	NA	TGTGCCAGCAGCTTAGTGGGGACGTTCCAAGAGACCCAGTACTTC	CASSLVGTFQETQYF
few	TRBV6-5	TRBJ1-5	NA	TGTGCCAGCAGTTACTGGGCAGGCCAGCCCCAGCATTTT	CASSYWAGQPQHF